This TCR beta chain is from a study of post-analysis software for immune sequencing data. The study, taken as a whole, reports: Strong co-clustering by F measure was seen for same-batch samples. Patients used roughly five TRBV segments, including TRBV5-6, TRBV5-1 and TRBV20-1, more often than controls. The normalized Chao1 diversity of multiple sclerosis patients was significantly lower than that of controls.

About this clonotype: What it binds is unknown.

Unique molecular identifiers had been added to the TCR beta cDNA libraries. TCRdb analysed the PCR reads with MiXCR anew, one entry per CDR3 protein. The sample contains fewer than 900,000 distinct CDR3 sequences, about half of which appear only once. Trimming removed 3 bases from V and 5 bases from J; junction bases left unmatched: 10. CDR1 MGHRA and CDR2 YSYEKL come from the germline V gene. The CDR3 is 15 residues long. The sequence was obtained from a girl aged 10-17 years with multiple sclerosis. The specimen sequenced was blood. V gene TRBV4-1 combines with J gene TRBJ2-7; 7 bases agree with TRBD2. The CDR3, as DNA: TGCGCCAGCAGCCATTCCCCGCTGGGGGGGGACGAGCAGTACTTC. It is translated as CASSHSPLGGDEQYF.